Below are 15 T cell receptor beta chains sequenced from a single sample in a study of control samples from healthy donors and cancer patients. Sequenced by immunoSEQ multiplex PCR; TCRdb stores in-frame clones only, minus some. The sample includes about 140,000 clones, roughly 90% of them seen just once. Sequencing was performed on blood. The receptors here all came from a man aged 25-40 years in good health.

The chain recombines TRBV28 with TRBJ2-4, with 14 bases identical to TRBD2. This CDR3 is built from 20 residues. V shed 6 bases and J 1 base; nucleotides not matched to a gene: 14. Germline values: CDR1 MDHEN, CDR2 SYDVKM. The CDR3 loop is CASSPGTSGSMRMAKNIQYF. The CDR3 DNA reads as TGTGCCAGCAGCCCTGGGACTAGCGGGAGTATGAGGATGGCCAAAAACATTCAGTACTTC. The whole variable domain, remainder taken from reference TRBV28 and TRBJ2-4, is DVKVTQSSRYLVKRTGEKVFLECVQDMDHENMFWYRQDPGLGLRLIYFSYDVKMKEKGDIPEGYSVSREKKERFSLILESASTNQTSMYLCASSPGTSGSMRMAKNIQYFGAGTRLSVL.

The rearrangement uses TRBV2 and TRBJ2-2, with a tentative D call TRBD2 (6 bases). Trimming stripped 6 bases from V and 4 bases from J, with 9 bases between. The CDR3 contains 13 residues. The germline V gene encodes CDR1 SNHLY and CDR2 FYNNEI. The CDR3 protein is CASRGSGTGELFF. Here the CDR3 DNA reads TGTGCCAGCAGGGGTAGCGGCACCGGGGAGCTGTTTTTT.

The V call is TRBV11-2, the J call TRBJ2-7, with 10 bases identical to TRBD2. The length of the CDR3 is 16 residues. Germline V gives CDR1 SGHAT, CDR2 FQNNGV. The V and J ends lost 3 bases and 5 bases, in that order; junction bases with no gene match: 10. This CDR3 is CASSLTSGLARNEQYF. CDR3 sequence (DNA): TGTGCCAGCAGCTTGACCTCGGGACTAGCGCGCAACGAGCAGTACTTC. Looking up the rest from reference TRBV11-2 and TRBJ2-7 gives the full variable domain: EAGVAQSPRYKIIEKRQSVAFWCNPISGHATLYWYQQILGQGPKLLIQFQNNGVVDDSQLPKDRFSAERLKGVDSTLKIQPAKLEDSAVYLCASSLTSGLARNEQYFGPGTRLTVT.

The chain has TRBV6-6 and TRBJ1-3; possible D gene TRBD1, 5 bases. Germline-derived CDR1 and CDR2 are MNHNY and SVGAGI (reference sequence). The CDR3 covers 15 residues. The germline V and J ends were trimmed by 7 bases and 0 bases, with 13 bases remaining between them. For the CDR3, the DNA is TGTGCCAGCATTTCGGGGGATATCTCTGGAAACACCATATATTTT. Its protein product is CASISGDISGNTIYF.

This chain uses TRBV27 with TRBJ1-3; the D gene is possibly TRBD1 (5 bases). Per the germline V gene, CDR1 is MNHEY and CDR2 is SMNVEV (reference sequence). This CDR3 comprises 14 residues. Trimming pared 4 bases from V and 4 bases from J, leaving 11 bases between. The CDR3 spells CASSSGTGGNTIYF. Here the CDR3 DNA reads TGTGCCAGCAGTTCCGGAACAGGAGGAAACACCATATATTTT.

This chain links TRBV20-1 with TRBJ2-7; D possibly corresponds to TRBD2 (5 bases). This CDR3 is 14 amino acids long. Between the trimmed V and J ends, which lost 3 bases and 3 bases, there was a span of 15 bases. Germline CDR1 reads DFQATT; CDR2 reads SNEGSKA (reference sequence). The chain's CDR3 is CSASEGSRNYEQYF. CDR3 bases: TGCAGTGCTAGTGAGGGCTCGAGAAACTACGAGCAGTACTTC.

This clone was detected once. The chain is built from TRBV14 and TRBJ2-1; TRBD2 might be the D (6 bases). Per germline, CDR1 SGHDN and CDR2 FVKESK. V was trimmed by 1 base and J by 8 bases, leaving 15 bases between them. The CDR3 covers 15 residues. CDR3 sequence: CASSQVRGMGDEQFF. For the CDR3, the DNA is TGTGCCAGCAGCCAAGTTCGCGGGATGGGCGATGAGCAGTTCTTC.

The rearrangement links TRBV29-1 to TRBJ1-1; 10 bases align to TRBD1. CDR1 is SQVTM and CDR2 is ANQGSEA in the germline V gene. This CDR3 comprises 14 residues. The junction had 7 bases not matched to a gene; V was cut back by 6 bases and J by 3 bases. For the CDR3, the DNA is TGCAGCGTGGGACAGGGGAAGGGGGACACTGAAGCTTTCTTT. It codes for CSVGQGKGDTEAFF.

The chain employs TRBV18 and TRBJ2-2, with a tentative D call TRBD1 (5 bases). Germline loops: CDR1 KGHSH, CDR2 LQKENI. The CDR3 extends over 14 amino acids. The V end lost 10 bases, the J end lost 1 base, and 13 bases lay between the germline ends. The CDR3, as DNA: TGTGCCACCCGAGACAGTTTGAACACCGGGGAGCTGTTTTTT. This codes for CATRDSLNTGELFF.

The rearrangement links TRBV30 to TRBJ1-2; D call uncertain. CDR1 and CDR2 from the germline V gene are GTSNPN and SVGIG (reference sequence). This CDR3 has 11 residues. V lost 2 bases and J lost 2, with 3 bases in between. CDR3 amino acids: CAWSPNYGYTF. Written as DNA, the CDR3 is TGTGCCTGGAGTCCCAACTATGGCTACACCTTC.

This chain connects TRBV7-9 to TRBJ2-7; 7 positions match TRBD1. The J segment lost 3 bases and the V segment lost 6 bases, leaving 11 bases of the junction unmatched. This CDR3 comprises 15 residues. Germline lookup yields CDR1 SEHNR and CDR2 FQNEAQ (reference sequence). The CDR3: CASSTTDRPDYEQYF. The CDR3 nucleotides read TGTGCCAGCAGTACAACGGACAGGCCTGACTACGAGCAGTACTTC.

This chain connects TRBV20-1 to TRBJ2-2; D ambiguous. The germline V and J ends were trimmed by 3 bases and 5 bases, with 7 bases remaining between them. CDR3 size: 12 residues. The germline V gene has CDR1 DFQATT and CDR2 SNEGSKA (reference sequence). The CDR3 DNA reads as TGCAGTGCTAGTCAAGGTACCGGGGAGCTGTTTTTT. Its translation is CSASQGTGELFF.

The V gene is TRBV19, the J gene TRBJ1-2, with unresolved D. V lost 6 bases and J 5 bases, leaving 22 bases between the germline ends. Germline CDR1 LNHDA, CDR2 SQIVND (reference sequence). The CDR3 contains 16 residues. In nucleotides, the CDR3 is TGTGCCAGTAGCACGCCTTCAGACGCCGCATCGTATGGCTACACCTTC. This codes for CASSTPSDAASYGYTF. Using reference TRBV19 and TRBJ1-2 for the parts outside the CDR3, the full variable domain is DGGITQSPKYLFRKEGQNVTLSCEQNLNHDAMYWYRQDPGQGLRLIYYSQIVNDFQKGDIAEGYSVSREKKESFPLTVTSAQKNPTAFYLCASSTPSDAASYGYTFGSGTRLTVV.

The gene calls are TRBV27 and TRBJ1-1; D not resolved. The CDR3 totals 13 residues. The germline V gene encodes CDR1 MNHEY and CDR2 SMNVEV (reference sequence). Trimming took 2 bases from V and 4 from J, leaving 8 bases between them. The CDR3 bases are TGTGCCAGCAGTTTAATTGGTGGCACTGAAGCTTTCTTT. This codes for CASSLIGGTEAFF.

In this sample, this clone turned up once. The chain combines TRBV18 with TRBJ2-1; the match to TRBD2 covers 10 bases. CDR1 and CDR2 from the germline V gene are KGHSH and LQKENI. V lost 0 bases, J lost 7 bases, and 6 bases stayed unmatched. This CDR3 is 16 amino acids long. DNA for the CDR3: TGTGCCAGCTCACCACCCTCTAGCGGGAGTTCGAATGAGCAGTTCTTC. Amino acids: CASSPPSSGSSNEQFF.